This TCR beta chain appears in the sequencing data of a study of breast tumors, draining lymph nodes, adjacent tissues. The study, taken as a whole, reports: Tumors had less TCR diversity than lymph nodes, more than nontumor tissue. Luminal-like breast cancer showed significantly higher tumor–nontumor repertoire similarity than basal-like.

By sample share, this clonotype is medium-sized. Its target is unknown. TCRdb fed the multiplex PCR reads into MiXCR, producing one record per CDR3 protein. The sample yields about 15,000 distinct CDR3 sequences, 50% to 60% seen once. Sequenced input: tumor-adjacent breast tissue. The sequence came from a female donor with breast cancer. Some clones in this sample may be carry-over from other donors' samples.

The CDR3 loop reads CASSTGGQSYEQYF. As DNA, the CDR3 is TGTGCCAGCAGCACCGGCGGACAGTCCTACGAGCAGTACTTC. The J gene is TRBJ2-7, the V gene TRBV7-9; the D gene is possibly TRBD1 (6 bases). V lost 5 bases and J lost 1, with 12 bases in between. Germline-derived CDR1 and CDR2 are SEHNR and FQNEAQ (reference sequence). This CDR3 has 14 amino acids.